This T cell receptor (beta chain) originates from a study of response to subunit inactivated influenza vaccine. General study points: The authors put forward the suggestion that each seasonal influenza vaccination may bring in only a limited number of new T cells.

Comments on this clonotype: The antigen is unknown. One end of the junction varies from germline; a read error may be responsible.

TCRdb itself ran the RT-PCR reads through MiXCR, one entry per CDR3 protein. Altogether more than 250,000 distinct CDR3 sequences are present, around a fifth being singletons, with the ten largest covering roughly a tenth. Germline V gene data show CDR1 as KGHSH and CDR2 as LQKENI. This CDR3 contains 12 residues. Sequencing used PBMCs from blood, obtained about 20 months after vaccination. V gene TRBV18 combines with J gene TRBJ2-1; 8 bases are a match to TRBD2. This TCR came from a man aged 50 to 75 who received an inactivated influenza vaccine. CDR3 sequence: CASSPPSGMCLF. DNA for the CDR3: TGTGCCAGCTCACCACCTAGCGGGATGTGTCTCTTC.